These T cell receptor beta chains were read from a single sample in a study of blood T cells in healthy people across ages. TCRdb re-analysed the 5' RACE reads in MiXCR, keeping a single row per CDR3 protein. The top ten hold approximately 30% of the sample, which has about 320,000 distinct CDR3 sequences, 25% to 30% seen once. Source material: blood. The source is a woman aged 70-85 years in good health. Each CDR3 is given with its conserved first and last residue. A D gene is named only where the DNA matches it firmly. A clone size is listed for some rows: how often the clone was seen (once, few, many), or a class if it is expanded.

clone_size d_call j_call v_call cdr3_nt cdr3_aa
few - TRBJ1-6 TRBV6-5 TGTGCCAGCACTTCGGAGTATGGCAATTCACCCCTCCACTTT CASTSEYGNSPLHF
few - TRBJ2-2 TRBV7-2 TGTGCCAGCAGCCCGAGGACTATTACGAACACCGGGGAGCTGTTTTTT CASSPRTITNTGELFF
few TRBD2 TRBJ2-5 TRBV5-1 TGCGCCAGCAGCTTGTTCCTAGCGGGAGTGGGTGAGACCCAGTACTTC CASSLFLAGVGETQYF
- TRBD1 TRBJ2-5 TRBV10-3 TGTGCCATCAGTGCGTCGGACAGGGAGCAAGAGACCCAGTACTTC CAISASDREQETQYF
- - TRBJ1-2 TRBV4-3 TGCGCCAGCAGCCAAGATAGGGGGGGGTATGGCCACACCTTC CASSQDRGGYGHTF
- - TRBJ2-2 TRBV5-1 TGCGCCAGCAGCTTGGAGGCAGCGAACACCGGGGAGCTGTTTTTT CASSLEAANTGELFF
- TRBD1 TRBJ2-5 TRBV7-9 TGTGCCAGCAGCCTGGGGCCCACAGGGGGCCAAGAGACCCAGTACTTC CASSLGPTGGQETQYF
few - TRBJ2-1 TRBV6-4 TGTGCCAGCAGTGACTGGGGCGGTGAGCAGTTCTTC CASSDWGGEQFF
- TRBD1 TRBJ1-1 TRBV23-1 TGCGCCAGCAGTTACGACAGGGTCTCGTCGAACACTGAAGCTTTCTTT CASSYDRVSSNTEAFF
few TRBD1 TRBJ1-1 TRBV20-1 TGCAGTGCTTCCGGGACAGGGGGCCAGAACACTGAAGCTTTCTTT CSASGTGGQNTEAFF
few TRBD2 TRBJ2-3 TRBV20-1 TGCAGTGCTGGGGAGCGGGAGGCGGGGAATACGCAGTATTTT CSAGEREAGNTQYF